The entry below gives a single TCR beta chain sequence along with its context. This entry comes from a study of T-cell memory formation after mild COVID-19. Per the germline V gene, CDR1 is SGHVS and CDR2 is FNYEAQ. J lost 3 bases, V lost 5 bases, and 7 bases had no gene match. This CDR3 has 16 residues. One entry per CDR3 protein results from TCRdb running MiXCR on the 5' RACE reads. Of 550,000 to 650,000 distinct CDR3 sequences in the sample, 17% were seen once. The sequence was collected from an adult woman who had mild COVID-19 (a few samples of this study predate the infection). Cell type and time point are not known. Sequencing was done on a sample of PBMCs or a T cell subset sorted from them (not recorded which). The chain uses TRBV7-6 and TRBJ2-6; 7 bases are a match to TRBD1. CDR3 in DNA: TGTGCCAGCAGCCACACAGGGGCGAATGGGGCCAACGTCCTGACTTTC. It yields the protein CASSHTGANGANVLTF.